This T cell receptor (beta chain) was sequenced in a study of blood T cells in healthy people across ages. Study results and caveats: PBMCs went unsorted, and a conclusive naive versus antigen-experienced comparison was therefore prevented.

This clonotype was seen a handful of times. Antigen specificity is unknown. CDR1 MNHEY and CDR2 SMNVEV come from the germline V gene (reference sequence). The CDR3 is made up of 15 amino acids. V was shortened by 2 bases and J by 0 bases, with 10 bases between the two germline ends. A second about 6 to 11 cycle PCR used barcoded and J-beta primers. Each cDNA molecule carried a tag from a template-switch adaptor that contained 12 random nucleotides. Samples each returned at least 2.5 million CDR3-containing paired-end reads. TCRdb re-called the 5' RACE reads through MiXCR, storing one row per CDR3 protein. The table lists around 990,000 distinct CDR3 sequences, around two fifths of them singletons.

What was sequenced was blood. The clonotype comes from a man between 18 and 35 years old in good health. The V call is TRBV27, the J call TRBJ2-5; perhaps TRBD2 as D (5 bases). The CDR3 coding sequence is TGTGCCAGCAGTTTAGACCCGGGGTACCAAGAGACCCAGTACTTC. Its protein is CASSLDPGYQETQYF.